The clone carrying this T cell receptor beta chain was counted ten times or more. The antigen is unknown. Clinical Activity Scores of at least 3, NOSPECS grades of at least 4 and durations under 3 months characterized ophthalmopathy patients. The data derive from a study of T cells in Graves' hyperthyroidism and ophthalmopathy. Looking at the study overall: It was at initial diagnosis, before any treatment, that peripheral blood was collected. Overall study findings and caveats: Separation of ophthalmopathy from stable hyperthyroidism was achieved by a 13 V-J model.

V was pared by 3 bases and J by 5 bases, with 4 bases of the junction left unmatched. CDR3 length: 16 amino acids. Researchers amplified the TCR beta CDR3 regions from RNA transcripts. Primed by the HTBI set, a first-round RT-PCR was run on the TCR CDR3. Each CDR3 protein gets one entry after TCRdb re-called the multiplex PCR reads with MiXCR. Of 200,000 to 300,000 distinct CDR3 sequences detected, about 24% appear once; the ten largest clones hold 30% to 40%. V gene TRBV12-3 or TRBV12-4 combines with J gene TRBJ2-5, with 15 bases lining up with TRBD2. The clonotype comes from a woman aged 40 to 50 with Graves' ophthalmopathy. The sample taken for sequencing was blood. CDR3 protein: CASSFIGTSGRETQYF. The CDR3 region has the DNA TGTGCCAGCAGTTTCATCGGGACTAGCGGGAGGGAGACCCAGTACTTC.